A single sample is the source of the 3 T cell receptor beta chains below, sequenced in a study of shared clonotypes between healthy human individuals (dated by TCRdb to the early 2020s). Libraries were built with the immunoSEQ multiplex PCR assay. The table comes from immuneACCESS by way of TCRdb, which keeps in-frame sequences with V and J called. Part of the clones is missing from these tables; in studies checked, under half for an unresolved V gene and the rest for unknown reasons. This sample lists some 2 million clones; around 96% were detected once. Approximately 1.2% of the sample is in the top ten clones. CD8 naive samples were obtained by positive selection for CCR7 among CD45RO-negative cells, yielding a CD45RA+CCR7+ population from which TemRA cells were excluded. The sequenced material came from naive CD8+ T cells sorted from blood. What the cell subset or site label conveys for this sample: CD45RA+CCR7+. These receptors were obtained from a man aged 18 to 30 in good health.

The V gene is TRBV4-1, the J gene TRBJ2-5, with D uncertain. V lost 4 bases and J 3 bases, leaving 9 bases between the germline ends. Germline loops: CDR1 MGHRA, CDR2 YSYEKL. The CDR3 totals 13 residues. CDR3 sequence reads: CASSPLREETQYF. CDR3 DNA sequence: TGCGCCAGCAGCCCCCTTCGGGAAGAGACCCAGTACTTC.

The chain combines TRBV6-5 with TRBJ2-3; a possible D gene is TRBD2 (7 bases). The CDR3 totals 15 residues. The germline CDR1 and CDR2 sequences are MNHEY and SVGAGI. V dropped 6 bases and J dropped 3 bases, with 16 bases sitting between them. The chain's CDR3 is CASSETGRETDTQYF. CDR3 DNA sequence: TGTGCCAGCAGCGAAACAGGGAGGGAGACAGATACGCAGTATTTT.

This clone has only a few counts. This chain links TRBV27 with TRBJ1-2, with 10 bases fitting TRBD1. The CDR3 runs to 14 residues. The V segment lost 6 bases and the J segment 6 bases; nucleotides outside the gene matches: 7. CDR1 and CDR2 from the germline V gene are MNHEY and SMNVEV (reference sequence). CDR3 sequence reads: CASSQGTGVHGYTF. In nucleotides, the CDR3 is TGTGCCAGCAGCCAAGGGACAGGGGTACATGGCTACACCTTC.